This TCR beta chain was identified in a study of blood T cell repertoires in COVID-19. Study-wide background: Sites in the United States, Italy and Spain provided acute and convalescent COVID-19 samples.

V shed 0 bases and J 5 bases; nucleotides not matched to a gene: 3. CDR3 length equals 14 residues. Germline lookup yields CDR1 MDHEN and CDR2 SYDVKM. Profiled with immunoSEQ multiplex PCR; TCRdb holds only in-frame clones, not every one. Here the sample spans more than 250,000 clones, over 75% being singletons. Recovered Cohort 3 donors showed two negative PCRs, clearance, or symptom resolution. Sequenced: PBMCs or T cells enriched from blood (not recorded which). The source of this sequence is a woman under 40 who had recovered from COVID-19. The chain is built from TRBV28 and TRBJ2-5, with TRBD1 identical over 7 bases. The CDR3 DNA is TGTGCCAGCAGTTTATGGCAGGGGGACGAGACCCAGTACTTC. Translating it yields CASSLWQGDETQYF.